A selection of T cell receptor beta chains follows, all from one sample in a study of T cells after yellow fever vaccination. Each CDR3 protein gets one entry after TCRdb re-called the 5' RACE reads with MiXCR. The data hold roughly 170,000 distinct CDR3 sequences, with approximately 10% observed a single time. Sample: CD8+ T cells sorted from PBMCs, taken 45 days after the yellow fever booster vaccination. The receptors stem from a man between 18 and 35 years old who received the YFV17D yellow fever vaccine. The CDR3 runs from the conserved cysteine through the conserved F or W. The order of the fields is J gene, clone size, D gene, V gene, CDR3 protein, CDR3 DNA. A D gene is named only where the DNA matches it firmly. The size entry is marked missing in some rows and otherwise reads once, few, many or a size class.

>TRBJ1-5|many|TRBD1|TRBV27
CASSSGTGGKQPQHF
TGTGCCAGCAGTTCCGGGACAGGGGGAAAGCAGCCCCAGCATTTT
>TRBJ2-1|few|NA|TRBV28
CASRGPDGYNEQFF
TGTGCCAGCAGGGGACCCGACGGGTACAATGAGCAGTTCTTC
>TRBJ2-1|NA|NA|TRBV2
CARGLLPLF
TGTGCCAGGGGGCTACTCCCCCTCTTC
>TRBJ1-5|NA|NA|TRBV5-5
CASSLMVFNQPQHF
TGTGCCAGCAGCTTGATGGTTTTCAATCAGCCCCAGCATTTT
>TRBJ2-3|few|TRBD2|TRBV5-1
CASSSSQGGADTQYF
TGCGCCAGCAGCAGTTCGCAGGGAGGGGCAGATACGCAGTATTTT
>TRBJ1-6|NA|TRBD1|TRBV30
CAWSRDRPSYNSPLHF
TGTGCCTGGAGCCGGGACAGGCCCTCCTATAATTCACCCCTCCACTTT
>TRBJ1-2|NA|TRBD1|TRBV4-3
CASSHHLGRGPTGYGYTF
TGCGCCAGCAGCCACCACCTGGGCAGGGGGCCCACTGGCTATGGCTACACCTTC
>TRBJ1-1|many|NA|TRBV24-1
CATSDGVAEAFF
TGTGCCACCAGTGATGGGGTGGCTGAAGCTTTCTTT
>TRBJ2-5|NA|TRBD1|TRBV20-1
CSATGASETQYF
TGCAGTGCAACAGGGGCGTCAGAGACCCAGTACTTC
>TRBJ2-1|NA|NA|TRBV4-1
CASSQIGASNEQFF
TGCGCCAGCAGCCAAATCGGGGCGAGTAATGAGCAGTTCTTC
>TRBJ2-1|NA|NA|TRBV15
CATSPRGAIEQFF
TGTGCCACCAGCCCCAGGGGGGCGATTGAGCAGTTCTTC
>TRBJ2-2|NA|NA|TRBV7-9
CASSLVAETNTGELFF
TGTGCCAGCAGCTTAGTAGCGGAGACGAACACCGGGGAGCTGTTTTTT
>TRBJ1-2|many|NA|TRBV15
CATSREVRSGDGYTF
TGTGCCACCAGCAGAGAGGTCCGATCTGGGGATGGCTACACCTTC
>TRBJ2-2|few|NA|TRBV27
CASGRSGTGELFF
TGTGCCAGCGGACGCTCCGGAACCGGGGAGCTGTTTTTT
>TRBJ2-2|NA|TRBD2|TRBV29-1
CATPGGAAELFF
TGCGCCACCCCCGGGGGGGCCGCGGAGCTGTTTTTT
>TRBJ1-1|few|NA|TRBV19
CASGAGSPVNTEAFF
TGTGCCAGTGGGGCGGGCAGTCCTGTCAACACTGAAGCTTTCTTT
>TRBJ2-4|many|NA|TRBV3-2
CASGTGAKNIQYF
TGTGCCAGCGGGACAGGGGCCAAAAACATTCAGTACTTC
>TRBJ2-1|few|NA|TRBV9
CASSPKGGHNEQFF
TGTGCCAGCAGCCCAAAGGGGGGCCACAATGAGCAGTTCTTC
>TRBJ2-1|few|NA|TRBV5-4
CASSFGGSGEQFF
TGTGCCAGCAGCTTCGGTGGAAGCGGTGAGCAGTTCTTC
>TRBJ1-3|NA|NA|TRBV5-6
CASSFQGNTIYF
TGTGCCAGCAGCTTCCAGGGAAACACCATATATTTT
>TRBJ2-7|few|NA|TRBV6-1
CASSEADQVGPYEQYF
TGTGCCAGCAGTGAAGCGGACCAGGTGGGGCCCTACGAGCAGTACTTC
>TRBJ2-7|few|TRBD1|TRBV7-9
CASSPGTASGEQYF
TGTGCCAGCAGCCCCGGGACAGCCTCCGGCGAGCAGTACTTC
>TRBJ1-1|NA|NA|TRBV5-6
CASSFKGPVLDTEAFF
TGTGCCAGCAGCTTTAAGGGGCCGGTGTTGGACACTGAAGCTTTCTTT
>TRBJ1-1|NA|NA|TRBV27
CASSLYRDTEAFF
TGTGCCAGCAGTCTATACAGGGACACTGAAGCTTTCTTT
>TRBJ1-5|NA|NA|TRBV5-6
CASSFSGSMSPQHF
TGTGCCAGCAGTTTTTCAGGGAGTATGTCGCCCCAGCATTTT
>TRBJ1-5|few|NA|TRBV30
CAWSVLGLSNQPQHF
TGTGCCTGGAGTGTACTCGGGTTGAGCAATCAGCCCCAGCATTTT
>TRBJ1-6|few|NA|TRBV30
CAWTGINSPLHF
TGTGCCTGGACAGGGATTAATTCACCCCTCCACTTT
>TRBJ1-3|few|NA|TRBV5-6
CASSLPESSGNTIYF
TGTGCCAGCAGCCTGCCGGAAAGCTCTGGAAACACCATATATTTT
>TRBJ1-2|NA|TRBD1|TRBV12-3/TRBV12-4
CASSLISDRVAGYTF
TGTGCCAGCAGTTTAATATCGGACAGGGTTGCTGGCTACACCTTC
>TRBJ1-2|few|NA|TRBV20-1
CSAPLRGGRGYTF
TGCAGTGCCCCCCTCAGGGGCGGACGTGGCTACACCTTC
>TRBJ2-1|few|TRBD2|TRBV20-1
CSARVLAGGPLDEQFF
TGCAGTGCTAGAGTGCTAGCGGGGGGGCCTCTCGATGAGCAGTTCTTC
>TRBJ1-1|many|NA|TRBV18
CASSLTGSNTETFF
TGTGCCAGCTCACTAACAGGGTCGAACACTGAAACTTTCTTT
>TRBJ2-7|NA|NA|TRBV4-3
CASSQTSGYEQYF
TGCGCCAGCAGCCAAACATCGGGCTACGAGCAGTACTTC
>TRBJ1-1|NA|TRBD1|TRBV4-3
CASSQEDRAGRNTEAFF
TGCGCCAGCAGCCAAGAAGACAGGGCTGGACGGAACACTGAAGCTTTCTTT
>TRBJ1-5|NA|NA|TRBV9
CASNPAPGPRNQPQHF
TGTGCCAGCAATCCAGCCCCCGGGCCCCGTAATCAGCCCCAGCATTTT
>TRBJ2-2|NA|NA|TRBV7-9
CASSRRGSANTGELFF
TGTGCCAGCAGCCGCCGAGGGTCTGCGAACACCGGGGAGCTGTTTTTT
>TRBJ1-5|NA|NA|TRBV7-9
CASSLNSVQPQHF
TGTGCCAGCAGCTTGAATTCGGTTCAGCCCCAGCATTTT
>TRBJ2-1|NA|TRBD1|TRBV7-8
CASSPDRVMSYNEQFF
TGTGCCAGCAGCCCGGACAGGGTCATGTCCTACAATGAGCAGTTCTTC
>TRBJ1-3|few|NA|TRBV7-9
CASSRSGTGSGNTIYF
TGTGCCAGCAGCCGATCCGGGACGGGCTCTGGAAACACCATATATTTT
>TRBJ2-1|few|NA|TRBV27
CASLTSTAGWFF
TGTGCCAGTCTTACGTCCACCGCCGGATGGTTCTTC
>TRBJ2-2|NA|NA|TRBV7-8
CASSLSLAGELFF
TGTGCCAGCAGCTTATCTCTAGCCGGGGAGCTGTTTTTT
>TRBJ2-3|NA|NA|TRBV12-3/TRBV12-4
CASSLLLVDTQYF
TGTGCCAGCAGTTTATTATTAGTGGATACGCAGTATTTT
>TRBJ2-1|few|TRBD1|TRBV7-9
CASSLGTGANNEQFF
TGTGCCAGCAGCTTGGGGACAGGGGCCAACAATGAGCAGTTCTTC
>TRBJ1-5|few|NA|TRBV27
CASSYGRGQPQHF
TGTGCCAGCAGTTATGGGAGGGGACAGCCCCAGCATTTT
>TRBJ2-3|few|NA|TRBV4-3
CASSQAPDTQYF
TGCGCCAGCAGCCAAGCCCCGGATACGCAGTATTTT
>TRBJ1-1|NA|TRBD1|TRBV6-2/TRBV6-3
CASSWDRGRENTEAFF
TGTGCCAGCAGTTGGGACAGGGGGCGAGAGAACACTGAAGCTTTCTTT
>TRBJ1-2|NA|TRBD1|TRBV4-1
CASSPGTEAGYTF
TGCGCCAGCAGCCCCGGGACAGAGGCGGGCTACACCTTC
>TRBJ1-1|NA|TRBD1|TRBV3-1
CASAWDRGLNTEAFF
TGTGCCAGCGCCTGGGACAGGGGTTTGAACACTGAAGCTTTCTTT
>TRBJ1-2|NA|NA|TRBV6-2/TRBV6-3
CASSRRTDNYGYTF
TGTGCCAGCAGTCGCCGGACAGATAACTATGGCTACACCTTC
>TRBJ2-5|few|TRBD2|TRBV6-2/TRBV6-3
CASSFLASGGETQYF
TGTGCCAGCAGTTTCTTGGCTAGCGGGGGTGAGACCCAGTACTTC
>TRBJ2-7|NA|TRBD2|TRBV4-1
CASSQVPSGGLSSYEQYF
TGCGCCAGCAGCCAAGTCCCTAGCGGGGGCCTCAGCTCCTACGAGCAGTACTTC
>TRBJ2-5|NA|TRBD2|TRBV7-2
CASSLVASGGETQYF
TGTGCCAGCAGCTTAGTAGCGAGCGGGGGAGAGACCCAGTACTTC
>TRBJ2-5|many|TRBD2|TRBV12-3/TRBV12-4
CASSTGLAAEYF
TGTGCCAGCAGTACAGGACTAGCCGCTGAGTACTTC
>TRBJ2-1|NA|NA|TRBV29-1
CSVEQGSYNEQFF
TGCAGCGTTGAGCAGGGATCCTACAATGAGCAGTTCTTC
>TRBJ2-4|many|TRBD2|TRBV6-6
CASGWRGGDKNIQYF
TGTGCCAGCGGCTGGCGGGGGGGCGACAAAAACATTCAGTACTTC
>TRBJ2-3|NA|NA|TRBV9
CASSLSQSSSRADTQYF
TGTGCCAGCAGCCTATCCCAGTCCTCTAGCAGGGCAGATACGCAGTATTTT
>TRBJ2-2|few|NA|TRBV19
CASTKWVVGTGELFF
TGTGCCAGTACCAAATGGGTGGTCGGCACCGGGGAGCTGTTTTTT
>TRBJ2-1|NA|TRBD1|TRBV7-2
CASSTLTGNEQFF
TGTGCCAGCAGCACCTTGACAGGGAATGAGCAGTTCTTC
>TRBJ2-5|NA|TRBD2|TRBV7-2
CASSLGTSPAKETQYF
TGTGCCAGCAGCTTAGGGACTAGCCCCGCTAAGGAGACCCAGTACTTC
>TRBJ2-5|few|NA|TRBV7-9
CASSSALQETQYF
TGTGCCAGCAGCTCGGCCCTCCAAGAGACCCAGTACTTC